Listed below are T cell receptor beta chains from one sample, sequenced in a study of a mutant IDH1 vaccine in newly diagnosed glioma. These TCRs are of unknown antigen specificity. Using immunoSEQ multiplex PCR, the repertoire was profiled, and TCRdb retains in-frame clones only, with some absent. The table shows approximately 36,000 clones, with over 70% occurring only once. The sample in question was peripheral blood mononuclear cells (PBMCs), obtained from a glioma patient whose treatment included an IDH1 peptide vaccine. These receptor sequences come from a woman younger than 45 with glioma. Some clones in this sample may be carry-over from other donors' samples. The CDR3 runs from the conserved cysteine through the conserved F or W. Fields, in order: CDR3 length, J gene, clone size, D gene, V gene, CDR3 DNA, CDR3 protein. The D gene is left open where the match is weak. Clone sizes are given selectively: once, few, many, or a class where the clone is expanded.

CDR3 length: 15; J gene: TRBJ2-7; clone size: NA; D gene: NA; V gene: TRBV4-1; CDR3 DNA: TGCGCCAGCAGCCAAGATCAGGGGTCCTTACGGGAGCAGTACTTC; CDR3 protein: CASSQDQGSLREQYF
CDR3 length: 19; J gene: TRBJ2-7; clone size: NA; D gene: NA; V gene: TRBV4-2; CDR3 DNA: TGTGCCAGCAGCCTCGCTTCCGCGAGGAGGGGGCAGGAAGTCTACGAGCAGTACTTC; CDR3 protein: CASSLASARRGQEVYEQYF
CDR3 length: 17; J gene: TRBJ2-1; clone size: NA; D gene: NA; V gene: TRBV7-9; CDR3 DNA: TGTGCCAGCAGCTCAACCCGGGCCCTGGGGTCCTACAATGAGCAGTTCTTC; CDR3 protein: CASSSTRALGSYNEQFF
CDR3 length: 16; J gene: TRBJ1-4; clone size: NA; D gene: NA; V gene: TRBV18; CDR3 DNA: TGTGCCAGCTCACCTGGCCAGGTTGCAACTAATGAAAAACTGTTTTTT; CDR3 protein: CASSPGQVATNEKLFF
CDR3 length: 12; J gene: TRBJ2-7; clone size: NA; D gene: NA; V gene: TRBV13; CDR3 DNA: TGTGCCAGCAGCTCCGGATACTACGAGCAGTACTTC; CDR3 protein: CASSSGYYEQYF
CDR3 length: 18; J gene: TRBJ2-1; clone size: NA; D gene: TRBD2; V gene: TRBV4-1; CDR3 DNA: TGCGCCAGCAGCCAAGCCGGGACTAGCGGGACCAGTCGCAATGAGCAGTTCTTC; CDR3 protein: CASSQAGTSGTSRNEQFF
CDR3 length: 15; J gene: TRBJ1-5; clone size: once; D gene: TRBD1; V gene: TRBV6-1; CDR3 DNA: TGTGCCAGCAGTGCCTGGACAGGGTCTAATCAGCCCCAGCATTTT; CDR3 protein: CASSAWTGSNQPQHF
CDR3 length: 14; J gene: TRBJ2-3; clone size: NA; D gene: NA; V gene: TRBV7-9; CDR3 DNA: TGTGCCAGCTGCCCCAGGGGAGAGTCAGATACGCAGTATTTT; CDR3 protein: CASCPRGESDTQYF
CDR3 length: 14; J gene: TRBJ2-1; clone size: NA; D gene: TRBD2; V gene: TRBV9; CDR3 DNA: TGTGCCAGCAGCTATAGCGGGAGTTACAATGAGCAGTTCTTC; CDR3 protein: CASSYSGSYNEQFF
CDR3 length: 16; J gene: TRBJ2-7; clone size: NA; D gene: TRBD1; V gene: TRBV14; CDR3 DNA: TGTGCCAGCAGCCTTGGACAGGGAACCTCTCCCTACGAGCAGTACTTC; CDR3 protein: CASSLGQGTSPYEQYF
CDR3 length: 11; J gene: TRBJ1-1; clone size: NA; D gene: NA; V gene: TRBV5-1; CDR3 DNA: TGCGCCAGCAGGCTGGACGCGGCCAGCTTCTTT; CDR3 protein: CASRLDAASFF
CDR3 length: 17; J gene: TRBJ1-4; clone size: NA; D gene: NA; V gene: TRBV13; CDR3 DNA: TGTGCCAGCAGCTTAGCCGGGTATGGAGCAACTAATGAAAAACTGTTTTTT; CDR3 protein: CASSLAGYGATNEKLFF
CDR3 length: 13; J gene: TRBJ1-2; clone size: few; D gene: TRBD1; V gene: TRBV29-1; CDR3 DNA: TGCAGCGTTGTCGGACAGGGCAACTATGGCTACACCTTC; CDR3 protein: CSVVGQGNYGYTF
CDR3 length: 14; J gene: TRBJ2-7; clone size: NA; D gene: NA; V gene: TRBV6-1; CDR3 DNA: TGTGCCAGCAGAAACAGGGTGGTGCACTACGAGCAGTACTTC; CDR3 protein: CASRNRVVHYEQYF
CDR3 length: 14; J gene: TRBJ2-5; clone size: NA; D gene: NA; V gene: TRBV5-1; CDR3 DNA: TGCGCCAGCTCCCGGGGGACAGCCCAAGAGACCCAGTACTTC; CDR3 protein: CASSRGTAQETQYF
CDR3 length: 13; J gene: TRBJ1-2; clone size: once; D gene: NA; V gene: TRBV6-5; CDR3 DNA: TGTGCCAGCAGTAACCGGGGTACCTATGGCTACACCTTC; CDR3 protein: CASSNRGTYGYTF
CDR3 length: 14; J gene: TRBJ2-2; clone size: NA; D gene: NA; V gene: TRBV27; CDR3 DNA: TGTGCCAGCAGTTCGGACTTCTACACCGGGGAGCTGTTTTTT; CDR3 protein: CASSSDFYTGELFF
CDR3 length: 11; J gene: TRBJ1-4; clone size: NA; D gene: NA; V gene: TRBV6-5; CDR3 DNA: TGTGCCAGCAGGAGGAATGAAAAACTGTTTTTT; CDR3 protein: CASRRNEKLFF
CDR3 length: 15; J gene: TRBJ1-1; clone size: NA; D gene: TRBD1; V gene: TRBV30; CDR3 DNA: TGTGCCCGGTATCCGGGACAGACACCCCGACGGGAAGCTTTCTTT; CDR3 protein: CARYPGQTPRREAFF
CDR3 length: 15; J gene: TRBJ1-1; clone size: NA; D gene: TRBD1; V gene: TRBV5-1; CDR3 DNA: TGCGCCAGCAGCTTCTTGACAGGGGGCGAGACTGAAGCTTTCTTT; CDR3 protein: CASSFLTGGETEAFF
CDR3 length: 13; J gene: TRBJ2-7; clone size: NA; D gene: TRBD1; V gene: TRBV6-6; CDR3 DNA: TGTGCCAGCAAAGGCCAGGGGGTTTACGAGCAGTACTTC; CDR3 protein: CASKGQGVYEQYF
CDR3 length: 13; J gene: TRBJ1-4; clone size: once; D gene: NA; V gene: TRBV4-1; CDR3 DNA: TGCGCCAGCGGCTCAGGGGCAGGTGAAAAACTGTTTTTT; CDR3 protein: CASGSGAGEKLFF
CDR3 length: 16; J gene: TRBJ2-7; clone size: NA; D gene: NA; V gene: TRBV11-2; CDR3 DNA: TGTGCCAGCAGCTTAGCGGGGCCACAGGGCGACTACGAGCAGTACTTC; CDR3 protein: CASSLAGPQGDYEQYF
CDR3 length: 15; J gene: TRBJ2-1; clone size: NA; D gene: NA; V gene: TRBV29-1; CDR3 DNA: TGCAGCGTCCCTAAGACTAGTAGCAGCTACAATGAGCAGTTCTTC; CDR3 protein: CSVPKTSSSYNEQFF
CDR3 length: 11; J gene: TRBJ1-1; clone size: NA; D gene: NA; V gene: TRBV6-1; CDR3 DNA: TGTGCCAGCAGTGGATTAGTCGGAGCTTTCTTT; CDR3 protein: CASSGLVGAFF
CDR3 length: 15; J gene: TRBJ2-7; clone size: NA; D gene: NA; V gene: TRBV5-7; CDR3 DNA: TGTGCCAGCAGCTTGGGGGGCCGTAGCTCCTACGAGCAGTACTTC; CDR3 protein: CASSLGGRSSYEQYF
CDR3 length: 11; J gene: TRBJ1-1; clone size: NA; D gene: NA; V gene: TRBV7-9; CDR3 DNA: TGTGCCAGCCAAGGGGGGACTGAAGCTTTCTTT; CDR3 protein: CASQGGTEAFF
CDR3 length: 14; J gene: TRBJ1-4; clone size: NA; D gene: NA; V gene: TRBV27; CDR3 DNA: TGTGCCAGCAGTTTACAGGCAGGGGATGAAAAACTGTTTTTT; CDR3 protein: CASSLQAGDEKLFF
CDR3 length: 15; J gene: TRBJ2-3; clone size: NA; D gene: NA; V gene: TRBV5-1; CDR3 DNA: TGCGCCAGCAGCTTGTGGGGATGGGGCACAGATACGCAGTATTTT; CDR3 protein: CASSLWGWGTDTQYF
CDR3 length: 17; J gene: TRBJ2-5; clone size: NA; D gene: TRBD1; V gene: TRBV28; CDR3 DNA: TGTGCCAGCAGTTTAGGGCAGGGGGCCGGGAAGAGAGAGACCCAGTACTTC; CDR3 protein: CASSLGQGAGKRETQYF